The 25 T cell receptor beta chains given below trace back to one sample, sequenced in a study of regulatory T cells in long-lasting Graves disease. In building TCR beta libraries, iRepertoire HTBI primers were used together with Arm-PCR of CDR3 regions. Each CDR3 protein gets one entry after TCRdb re-called the multiplex PCR reads with MiXCR. The data contain roughly 560,000 distinct CDR3 sequences, 16% of them singletons. Time point given: newly diagnosed GD, antithyroid drugs for less than 3 months. RNA extracted from PBMCs served as the sequencing template. These sequences were also reported in another study, on T cells in Graves' hyperthyroidism and ophthalmopathy.

This sample comprised peripheral blood mononuclear cells (PBMCs), obtained at new diagnosis, from a patient treated with antithyroid drugs. These TCRs come from a middle-aged woman with Graves disease.

The chain couples TRBV6-2 or TRBV6-3 to TRBJ2-5; D not certain. Germline V CDR1 and CDR2: MNHEY, SVGEGT. Trimming took off 5 bases at V and 3 bases at J, with 10 bases between the two ends. This CDR3 is 13 amino acids long. The CDR3 sequence is CASSASREETQYF. Written as DNA, the CDR3 is TGTGCCAGCAGTGCGTCTAGGGAAGAGACCCAGTACTTC.

The sample holds many counts of this clonotype. This chain uses TRBV2 with TRBJ1-4; TRBD1 might be the D (5 bases). The CDR3 extends over 12 amino acids. V lost 3 bases and J 13 bases, leaving 12 bases between the germline ends. The germline CDR1 and CDR2 sequences are SNHLY and FYNNEI. CDR3 loop: CASSDPGTRLFF. The CDR3 DNA follows: TGTGCCAGCAGTGACCCCGGGACCAGACTGTTTTTT.

This clonotype was detected many times. This chain joins TRBV2 and TRBJ2-7; TRBD1 might be the D (6 bases). Germline V gene sequence: CDR1 SNHLY, CDR2 FYNNEI. The CDR3 runs 12 residues. Trimming took 7 bases from V and 3 from J, leaving 10 bases between them. The CDR3 DNA is TGTGCCAGCATGAACAGGGACTACGAGCAGTACTTC. Translated, it gives CASMNRDYEQYF.

This clonotype was counted at least ten times. This chain connects TRBV11-3 to TRBJ1-2, with TRBD1 as a possible D gene (5 bases). Germline V gene data show CDR1 as SGHNT and CDR2 as YENEEA. Trimming took off 1 base at V and 6 bases at J, with 15 bases between the two ends. The CDR3 spans 15 residues. The DNA for the CDR3 is TGTGCCAGCAGCTTAGGGCAGGGCACTCGGCATGGCTACACCTTC. This sequence encodes CASSLGQGTRHGYTF.

The chain links TRBV20-1 to TRBJ2-5, with 12 bases aligning to TRBD1. The V gene end was trimmed by 1 base and the J gene end by 0 bases; junction bases not matched to a gene: 9. This CDR3 has 18 residues. Germline CDR1 DFQATT, CDR2 SNEGSKA (reference sequence). As DNA, the CDR3 is TGCAGTGCTAGAGTTCGAGGGGGGACAGGGGGCTACCAAGAGACCCAGTACTTC. Translation gives CSARVRGGTGGYQETQYF.

This clonotype was counted at least ten times. This rearrangement joins TRBV2 to TRBJ1-5; 7 nucleotides align to TRBD1. With 7 bases clipped from V and 2 bases from J, the junction kept 2 bases outside the gene matches. CDR3 size: 13 residues. In germline, CDR1 is SNHLY, CDR2 FYNNEI. The CDR3 loop reads CASTGQGNQPQHF. The CDR3 region has the DNA TGTGCCAGCACCGGACAGGGCAATCAGCCCCAGCATTTT. The full variable domain, with the rest looked up from reference TRBV2 and TRBJ1-5, is EPEVTQTPSHQVTQMGQEVILRCVPISNHLYFYWYRQILGQKVEFLVSFYNNEISEKSEIFDDQFSVERPDGSNFTLKIRSTKLEDSAMYFCASTGQGNQPQHFGDGTRLSIL.

The chain couples TRBV20-1 to TRBJ2-3; 9 bases line up with TRBD2. Germline lookup yields CDR1 DFQATT and CDR2 SNEGSKA (reference sequence). The CDR3 contains 15 residues. Trimming at V came to 5 bases and at J to 8 bases, leaving 14 bases not matched to a gene. Written as DNA, the CDR3 is TGCAGTGCTCGAGCGGGGGGCCCTAGTCACGGTACGCAGTATTTT. Translated: CSARAGGPSHGTQYF.

This clonotype appeared a few times. The CDR3 region has the DNA TGTGCCAGCAGCGTAGGTAGCGGGGTCTCCTACGAGCAGTACTTC. Protein sequence: CASSVGSGVSYEQYF. The V call is TRBV9, the J call TRBJ2-7; TRBD2 aligns across 8 bases. CDR1 and CDR2 (germline): SGDLS, YYNGEE. Germline trimming cut 0 bases from V and 0 bases from J; bases unmatched to any gene: 2. The CDR3 spans 15 residues. The full variable domain, with the rest looked up from reference TRBV9 and TRBJ2-7, is DSGVTQTPKHLITATGQRVTLRCSPRSGDLSVYWYQQSLDQGLQFLIQYYNGEERAKGNILERFSAQQFPDLHSELNLSSLELGDSALYFCASSVGSGVSYEQYFGPGTRLTVT.

This clonotype came up many times. J is TRBJ2-2 and V is TRBV27, with D possibly matching TRBD1 (6 bases). Trimming took off 6 bases at V and 7 bases at J, with 18 bases between the two ends. Germline-derived CDR1 and CDR2 are MNHEY and SMNVEV (reference sequence). This CDR3 has 15 amino acids. The CDR3 bases are TGTGCCAGCAGGCCGGGCCCAGGGGATGGCGGGGAGCTGTTTTTT. This codes for CASRPGPGDGGELFF.

This clonotype was counted at least ten times. The chain uses TRBV12-3 or TRBV12-4 and TRBJ2-7; the D call may be TRBD1 or TRBD2 (5 bases each). The CDR3 length is 13 residues. V was pared by 7 bases and J by 7 bases, with 17 bases between. In DNA, the CDR3 is TGTGCCAGCACCTTAGGGGACGCAGGAGAGCAGTACTTC. Translated, it gives CASTLGDAGEQYF.

This clonotype has ten or more counts. This sequence joins TRBV7-2 and TRBJ2-7, with D possibly being TRBD1 or TRBD2 (5 bases each). Deletions cut 4 bases from V and 8 bases from J, with 21 bases between. The CDR3 sequence is 15 residues long. CDR1 and CDR2 from the germline V gene are SGHTA and FQGNSA. CDR3: CASSWTRDPRIQQYF. CDR3 nucleotides: TGTGCCAGCAGCTGGACCCGGGACCCTCGTATCCAGCAGTACTTC. Full variable domain (rest looked up from reference TRBV7-2 and TRBJ2-7): GAGVSQSPSNKVTEKGKDVELRCDPISGHTALYWYRQSLGQGLEFLIYFQGNSAPDKSGLPSDRFSAERTGGSVSTLTIQRTQQEDSAVYLCASSWTRDPRIQQYFGPGTRLTVT.

The chain has TRBV28 and TRBJ2-7; 7 bases are shared with TRBD2. Trimming took 4 bases from V and 2 from J; bases not matched to a gene: 8. This CDR3 comprises 15 residues. CDR1 is MDHEN and CDR2 is SYDVKM in the germline V gene. Here the CDR3 reads CASSSLEGGPYEQYF. The DNA for the CDR3 is TGTGCCAGCAGTTCCTTAGAGGGAGGGCCCTACGAGCAGTACTTC.

This sequence joins TRBV4-1 and TRBJ2-2; 7 bases are a match to TRBD2. The CDR3 has 17 amino acids. CDR1 MGHRA and CDR2 YSYEKL come from the germline V gene. Unmatched junction bases numbered 8, after V lost 1 base and J lost 3 bases. The CDR3 region has the DNA TGCGCCAGCAGCCAAGCCCTCAGCGGGGCCTACACCGGGGAGCTGTTTTTT. It encodes CASSQALSGAYTGELFF.

This clonotype came up many times. V is TRBV6-5 and J is TRBJ2-1, with 9 bases aligning to TRBD2. Germline lookup yields CDR1 MNHEY and CDR2 SVGAGI. The CDR3 loop spans 14 amino acids. With V trimmed by 2 bases and J by 8 bases, 4 bases remained unmatched. The CDR3, as DNA: TGTGCCAGCAGTTACGCGGGGGGGAAGGATGAGCAGTTCTTC. The encoded protein is CASSYAGGKDEQFF.

This sequence joins TRBV12-3 or TRBV12-4 and TRBJ2-2; TRBD1 might be the D (5 bases). The CDR3 has 14 residues. Trimming stripped 7 bases from V and 1 base from J, with 10 bases between. The CDR3 spells CASMPRVNTGELFF. The DNA of the CDR3 is TGTGCCAGCATGCCCAGGGTGAACACCGGGGAGCTGTTTTTT.

J is TRBJ1-2 and V is TRBV28; D is undetermined. V lost 7 bases and J lost 4, with 10 bases in between. From germline, CDR1 is MDHEN and CDR2 SYDVKM. The CDR3 has 12 residues. This CDR3 reads CASMWEPYGYTF. Written as DNA, the CDR3 is TGTGCCAGCATGTGGGAACCCTATGGCTACACCTTC.

The table lists this clonotype with many counts. The chain carries TRBV19 and TRBJ2-5; D may be TRBD1 or TRBD2 (6 bases each). There are 17 residues in the CDR3. V was trimmed by 7 bases and J by 0 bases, leaving 21 bases between them. Per the germline V gene, CDR1 is LNHDA and CDR2 is SQIVND (reference sequence). The CDR3 is CASNRGRTKFNQETQYF. CDR3 sequence (DNA): TGTGCCAGTAATCGGGGGCGGACAAAGTTTAACCAAGAGACCCAGTACTTC.

The chain has TRBV24-1 and TRBJ1-3, with D possibly TRBD1 on 5 matching bases. The germline CDR1 and CDR2 sequences are KGHDR and SFDVKD. The CDR3 spans 13 residues. V was pared by 8 bases and J by 8 bases, with 15 bases between. In DNA, the CDR3 is TGTGCCACCACATCAAAGGGACCAGACACCATATATTTT. This sequence encodes CATTSKGPDTIYF.

The chain carries TRBV5-1 and TRBJ1-4, with D tentatively TRBD1 (5 bases). CDR3 size: 14 residues. The V gene lost 4 bases and the J gene lost 8 bases, with 15 bases spanning the gap. CDR1 SGHRS and CDR2 YFSETQ come from the germline V gene. The DNA for the CDR3 is TGCGCCAGCAGCCTGGGACCGGCGGGGGAAAAACTGTTTTTT. It specifies CASSLGPAGEKLFF. Full variable domain (rest looked up from reference TRBV5-1 and TRBJ1-4): KAGVTQTPRYLIKTRGQQVTLSCSPISGHRSVSWYQQTPGQGLQFLFEYFSETQRNKGNFPGRFSGRQFSNSRSEMNVSTLELGDSALYLCASSLGPAGEKLFFGSGTQLSVL.

This clonotype has only a few counts. The chain combines TRBV4-2 with TRBJ2-5, with D possibly being TRBD2 (5 bases). V gave up 4 bases and J gave up 1 base, with 10 bases separating them. There are 14 residues in the CDR3. CDR1 is LGHNA and CDR2 is YNFKEQ in the germline V gene. CDR3 bases: TGTGCCAGCAGCCCTATCGGGGTCCAAGAGACCCAGTACTTC. Encoded protein: CASSPIGVQETQYF.

This clonotype has only a few counts. CDR3 bases: TGTGCCAGCAGCCTATATGGGTCCACTGGAAACACCATATATTTT. Translation gives CASSLYGSTGNTIYF. V gene TRBV7-2 combines with J gene TRBJ1-3, with D unclear. The CDR3 is made up of 15 amino acids. Germline CDR1 is SGHTA and CDR2 is FQGNSA. Between the trimmed V and J ends, which lost 5 bases and 2 bases, there was a span of 13 bases.

V gene TRBV30 combines with J gene TRBJ2-7; D is undetermined. This CDR3 is built from 13 residues. Trimming pared 2 bases from V and 6 bases from J, leaving 14 bases between. From germline, CDR1 is GTSNPN and CDR2 SVGIG (reference sequence). CDR3 in amino acids: CAWSIELLSEQYF. For the CDR3, the DNA is TGTGCCTGGAGTATAGAACTGCTAAGCGAGCAGTACTTC.

The gene calls are TRBV28 and TRBJ2-7; possibly TRBD1 or TRBD2 for D (6 bases each). The V end was cut by 6 bases, the J end by 5 bases, with 17 bases between. Germline V gives CDR1 MDHEN, CDR2 SYDVKM. The CDR3 loop spans 14 amino acids. The DNA of the CDR3 is TGTGCCAGCAGACTTCCAAGGGGGGTTAACGAGCAGTACTTC. This codes for CASRLPRGVNEQYF.

At least ten counts were recorded for this clonotype. The rearrangement joins TRBV12-3 or TRBV12-4 to TRBJ1-2; unclear D gene. Trimming cost V 0 bases and J 9 bases, with 17 bases left between them. The CDR3 is 15 amino acids. CDR3 loop: CASSLALAPRGSYTF. The DNA for the CDR3 is TGTGCCAGCAGTTTAGCGCTGGCCCCACGGGGAAGCTACACCTTC.

This clonotype appeared a few times. The V and J genes are TRBV12-3 or TRBV12-4 and TRBJ2-5; 9 bases agree with TRBD2. The V and J ends lost 3 bases and 3 bases, in that order; junction bases with no gene match: 5. CDR3 length: 15 residues. Here the CDR3 reads CASSLRGGGEETQYF. The CDR3 DNA reads TGTGCCAGCAGTTTGCGGGGGGGGGGGGAAGAGACCCAGTACTTC.